The 19 T cell receptor beta chains in this list originate from one sample, sequenced in a study of early T cells in non-severe SARS-CoV-2 infection. TCRdb independently ran MiXCR on the 5' RACE reads; one entry per CDR3 protein. The repertoire includes 25,000 to 35,000 distinct CDR3 sequences, approximately 6.6% of them detected once, and around 34% sits in the top ten. The source material was whole blood, sampled at baseline. These receptors all stem from an adult who was a healthcare worker with PCR-confirmed SARS-CoV-2 infection or an uninfected control (not recorded which).

The V and J genes are TRBV6-6 and TRBJ1-1; 9 bases line up with TRBD1. Germline V gene lookup returns CDR1 MNHNY and CDR2 SVGAGI (reference sequence). V lost 8 bases and J lost 3; bases outside the gene matches: 7. The CDR3 totals 14 residues. CDR3 sequence reads: CASSTGTGYTEAFF. In DNA form, the CDR3 reads TGTGCCAGCTCCACCGGGACAGGGTACACTGAAGCTTTCTTT.

This clonotype was seen many times. The chain has TRBV2 and TRBJ2-3; tentatively, D is TRBD1 (6 bases). The ends were cut back, 6 bases at V and 2 bases at J, with 18 bases in the middle. The length of the CDR3 is 16 residues. Germline V gene sequence: CDR1 SNHLY, CDR2 FYNNEI. The DNA for the CDR3 is TGTGCCAGCAGAGGGGACAACCTCCCCTACACAGATACGCAGTATTTT. This translates into CASRGDNLPYTDTQYF.

To note about this clonotype: This may come from a read error, since a much larger clone is one base off. The J gene is TRBJ2-3, the V gene TRBV7-9; 9 bases are a match to TRBD2. The germline V gene encodes CDR1 SEHNR and CDR2 FQNEAQ (reference sequence). CDR3 length: 15 amino acids. CDR3 region: CASSLEGLAVDTLYF. The CDR3, as DNA: TGTGCCAGCAGCTTAGAGGGACTAGCAGTTGATACGCTGTATTTT.

This clonotype showed up many times. The rearrangement uses TRBV28 and TRBJ1-2; TRBD1 aligns across 7 bases. V lost 5 bases and J lost 4; bases outside the gene matches: 4. This CDR3 has 13 residues. The germline V gene encodes CDR1 MDHEN and CDR2 SYDVKM. CDR3 nucleotides: TGTGCCAGCAGTCCGCCAGGGGGCTATGGCTACACCTTC. This translates into CASSPPGGYGYTF.

Ten or more counts support this clonotype. CDR3 bases: TGTGCCAGCAGAGAAAGGACCTTTCTAACTTACGAGCAGTACTTC. Translation gives CASRERTFLTYEQYF. This chain joins TRBV6-1 and TRBJ2-7; D is unresolved. This CDR3 is built from 15 residues. Trimming took 6 bases from V and 4 from J, leaving 19 bases between them. Germline-derived CDR1 and CDR2 are MNHNS and SASEGT.

This clonotype was counted ten times or more. The chain combines TRBV11-3 with TRBJ2-1, with TRBD2 matching over 10 bases. CDR3 length: 16 residues. The germline V gene has CDR1 SGHNT and CDR2 YENEEA. The V segment lost 6 bases and the J segment 4 bases; nucleotides outside the gene matches: 9. This CDR3 is CASSHGGLAKYNEQFF. CDR3 nucleotides: TGTGCCAGCAGTCATGGGGGACTAGCGAAATACAATGAGCAGTTCTTC. Together with reference TRBV11-3 and TRBJ2-1, the CDR3 gives the full variable domain: EAGVVQSPRYKIIEKKQPVAFWCNPISGHNTLYWYLQNLGQGPELLIRYENEEAVDDSQLPKDRFSAERLKGVDSTLKIQPAELGDSAVYLCASSHGGLAKYNEQFFGPGTRLTVL.

For this clonotype: A much larger clone differs from this one at a single base, so this may be a read error. The V call is TRBV6-1, the J call TRBJ1-2; no reliable D call. Germline V gene lookup returns CDR1 MNHNS and CDR2 SASEGT. The CDR3 is 13 residues long. V shed 2 bases and J shed 5 bases, with 9 bases lying between them. CDR3 in DNA: TGTGCCAGCAGTGAACGGGCGGCGTATGGCTACACCTTC. As protein: CASSERAAYGYTF.

This clonotype showed up many times. The V and J genes are TRBV28 and TRBJ2-7; D tentatively reads TRBD1 or TRBD2 (6 bases each). CDR3 size: 14 residues. Trimming removed 5 bases from V and 3 bases from J, with 14 bases in between. Germline V gene sequence: CDR1 MDHEN, CDR2 SYDVKM. The CDR3 region is CASSPLGGLYEQYF. CDR3 nucleotides: TGTGCCAGCAGTCCGTTAGGGGGACTCTACGAGCAGTACTTC.

This clonotype was counted at least ten times. The chain combines TRBV7-9 with TRBJ2-7; D unclear. The CDR3 is made up of 11 amino acids. V was cut by 1 base and J by 8 bases, with 6 bases left in between. The germline gives CDR1 SEHNR, CDR2 FQNEAQ (reference sequence). The CDR3 coding sequence is TGTGCCAGCAGCTTAGAGCATAAGCAGTACTTC. This encodes CASSLEHKQYF.

This clonotype came up a few times. This chain connects TRBV6-2 or TRBV6-3 to TRBJ2-7; D is uncertain. This CDR3 comprises 16 residues. Germline CDR1 and CDR2: MNHEY and SVGEGT. Trimming took 2 bases from V and 0 from J, leaving 14 bases between them. The CDR3 reads CASSYVRAASSYEQYF. The CDR3 DNA sequence: TGTGCCAGCAGTTACGTCCGGGCAGCGAGCTCCTACGAGCAGTACTTC.

Of note for this clonotype: A much larger clone sits a single nucleotide away, making a read error possible. CDR3 amino acids: CASAAREGHKEQFF. In nucleotides, the CDR3 is TGCGCCAGCGCGGCCCGGGAGGGTCACAAAGAGCAGTTCTTC. The genes are TRBV5-1 and TRBJ2-1, with 8 nucleotides matching TRBD2. The CDR3 extends over 14 amino acids. The germline V gene encodes CDR1 SGHRS and CDR2 YFSETQ.

The chain is built from TRBV2 and TRBJ1-4; possible D gene TRBD1, 5 bases. This CDR3 has 13 amino acids. V was cut by 6 bases and J by 7 bases, with 12 bases left in between. CDR1 SNHLY and CDR2 FYNNEI come from the germline V gene. CDR3 nucleotide sequence: TGTGCCAGCAGGAGGGGCGGTGGTGAAAAACTGTTTTTT. Residues: CASRRGGGEKLFF.

This clonotype was recorded many times. CDR3 protein: CASSRRGASNTGELFF. Written as DNA, the CDR3 is TGTGCCAGCAGCCGTCGTGGGGCCTCGAACACCGGGGAGCTGTTTTTT. The rearrangement joins TRBV14 to TRBJ2-2, with D tentatively TRBD1 (5 bases). Trimming removed 4 bases at V and 0 bases at J, with 12 bases between. From germline, CDR1 is SGHDN and CDR2 FVKESK. The CDR3 is 16 amino acids.

The chain couples TRBV7-2 to TRBJ1-6; the D gene is possibly TRBD1 (6 bases). This CDR3 region has 15 residues. V was shortened by 5 bases and J by 9 bases, with 17 bases between the two germline ends. Per germline, CDR1 SGHTA and CDR2 FQGNSA. CDR3 loop: CASSRGGVGSSPLHF. In DNA, the CDR3 is TGTGCCAGCAGCCGAGGGGGGGTTGGTAGTTCACCCCTCCACTTT.

This clonotype appeared many times. The chain has TRBV12-3 or TRBV12-4 and TRBJ1-4; D gene unclear. Between the trimmed V and J ends, which lost 2 bases and 11 bases, there was a span of 12 bases. CDR3 length: 13 amino acids. CDR3 nucleotides: TGTGCCAGCAGTTTACGATTCGCGGGGAAACTGTTTTTT. As protein: CASSLRFAGKLFF.

This clonotype was seen a few times. This chain links TRBV5-1 with TRBJ2-7; the match to TRBD2 covers 8 bases. Trimming cost V 0 bases and J 4 bases; bases outside gene matches: 9. Germline CDR1 and CDR2: SGHRS and YFSETQ. This CDR3 spans 16 amino acids. CDR3 nucleotide sequence: TGCGCCAGCAGCTTGGCGGGACTAGGCTCGGATTACGAGCAGTACTTC. Translation: CASSLAGLGSDYEQYF. Using reference TRBV5-1 and TRBJ2-7 for the parts outside the CDR3, the full variable domain is KAGVTQTPRYLIKTRGQQVTLSCSPISGHRSVSWYQQTPGQGLQFLFEYFSETQRNKGNFPGRFSGRQFSNSRSEMNVSTLELGDSALYLCASSLAGLGSDYEQYFGPGTRLTVT.

The table lists this clonotype with many counts. The rearrangement joins TRBV3-1 to TRBJ2-1; D uncertain. Trimming removed 1 base from V and 8 bases from J, with 9 bases in between. Germline V gene data show CDR1 as LGHDT and CDR2 as YNNKEL (reference sequence). This CDR3 is built from 13 residues. CDR3 region: CASSQVLGYEQFF. DNA of the CDR3: TGTGCCAGCAGCCAAGTGTTGGGGTATGAGCAGTTCTTC.

This clonotype was detected a few times. This chain uses TRBV7-8 with TRBJ2-7; 8 bases match TRBD1. CDR1 SGHVS and CDR2 FQNEAQ come from the germline V gene. The CDR3 sequence is 13 residues long. The V segment lost 3 bases and the J segment 5 bases; nucleotides outside the gene matches: 3. Here the CDR3 reads CASSFDRGHEQYF. Written as DNA, the CDR3 is TGTGCCAGCAGCTTTGACAGGGGTCACGAGCAGTACTTC. The whole variable domain, filled in from reference TRBV7-8 and TRBJ2-7, reads GAGVSQSPRYKVAKRGQDVALRCDPISGHVSLFWYQQALGQGPEFLTYFQNEAQLDKSGLPSDRFFAERPEGSVSTLKIQRTQQEDSAVYLCASSFDRGHEQYFGPGTRLTVT.

This rearrangement joins TRBV5-1 to TRBJ1-5; 9 positions match TRBD1. With V trimmed by 4 bases and J by 5 bases, 7 bases remained unmatched. This CDR3 is built from 15 residues. Germline-derived CDR1 and CDR2 are SGHRS and YFSETQ. CDR3 sequence (DNA): TGCGCCAGCAGCCGAGGGACAGGGAGGGATCAGCCCCAGCATTTT. This codes for CASSRGTGRDQPQHF.